This TCR beta chain was identified in a study of T cells in Graves' hyperthyroidism and ophthalmopathy. Study findings and constraints: Blood also showed most of the thyroid clonotypes that were expanded above 0.001.

Notes on this clonotype: Antigen unknown.

TCR beta CDR3 regions were amplified from RNA. The HTBI primer set served for first-round RT-PCR of the TCR CDR3. Using its own MiXCR run on the multiplex PCR reads, TCRdb lists one record per CDR3 protein. The sample yields a few hundred thousand distinct CDR3 sequences, more than 45% seen once. The CDR3 extends over 11 amino acids. Germline loops: CDR1 SQVTM, CDR2 ANQGSEA. The hyperthyroidism was newly diagnosed and had lasted under 2 months; the patients were aged 18 to 65. Clinical symptoms, serum thyroxine and TRAb, thyroid ultrasound and orbital computed tomography were used for the diagnoses. This sequence joins TRBV29-1 and TRBJ1-1, with 9 bases fitting TRBD1. The sequence derives from a woman aged 18-29 years with Graves' hyperthyroidism. The material sequenced was peripheral blood or thyroid tissue (not recorded which). The CDR3 loop is CSLQGASEAFF. In DNA, the CDR3 is TGCAGTTTACAGGGGGCAAGCGAGGCTTTCTTT.